What follows are 17 T cell receptor beta chains derived from one specimen sequenced in a study of lymphopenia after photon versus proton radiotherapy. Produced via immunoSEQ multiplex PCR; TCRdb's table is partial and in-frame only. The sample lists some 20,000 clones; 85% to 95% were seen once. The sample in question was peripheral blood, obtained from a patient treated with photon-based radiotherapy. These receptors were taken from a man in his 60s with pancreatic cancer.

The chain has TRBV18 and TRBJ1-4; D gene unclear. V was cut by 6 bases and J by 0 bases, with 14 bases left in between. Germline V lookup: CDR1 KGHSH, CDR2 LQKENI. The CDR3 spans 16 residues. The CDR3 reads CASSRGRLSTNEKLFF. For the CDR3, the DNA is TGTGCCAGCTCCCGAGGCCGACTTTCAACTAATGAAAAACTGTTTTTT.

This clone showed up just once. J is TRBJ1-3 and V is TRBV18; no firm D call. Germline CDR1 reads KGHSH; CDR2 reads LQKENI. The CDR3 is 16 residues long. The V end lost 6 bases, the J end lost 0 bases, and 15 bases lay between the germline ends. DNA of the CDR3: TGTGCCAGCTCGTCGACAAGACGGAGCTCTGGAAACACCATATATTTT. Its protein product is CASSSTRRSSGNTIYF.

This chain links TRBV4-2 with TRBJ1-6; 9 nucleotides line up with TRBD1. The CDR3 is 15 residues long. Germline CDR1 reads LGHNA; CDR2 reads YNFKEQ. V shed 4 bases and J 11 bases; nucleotides not matched to a gene: 9. The CDR3 bases are TGTGCCAGCAGCCTCGGGACAGGGCAAGAACCACCCCTCCACTTT. This translates into CASSLGTGQEPPLHF.

This clone has a single count. This rearrangement joins TRBV13 to TRBJ2-7; D not resolved. The CDR3 length is 14 residues. From germline, CDR1 is PRHDT and CDR2 FYEKMQ (reference sequence). Trimming took off 5 bases at V and 2 bases at J, with 13 bases between the two ends. CDR3 in DNA: TGTGCCAGCAGCCCATACGACGGTACCTACGAGCAGTACTTC. As protein: CASSPYDGTYEQYF.

This chain joins TRBV9 and TRBJ2-7; 9 bases agree with TRBD2. Germline V lookup: CDR1 SGDLS, CDR2 YYNGEE. This CDR3 is built from 14 residues. V gave up 3 bases and J gave up 2 bases; unmatched junction bases: 3. CDR3 nucleotides: TGTGCCAGCAGCGCTAGCGGGGCGCCCTACGAGCAGTACTTC. Its translation is CASSASGAPYEQYF.

This chain links TRBV7-2 with TRBJ1-1, with D perhaps TRBD1 (5 bases). V lost 5 bases to trimming and J lost 4 bases, with 8 bases between them. Germline V lookup: CDR1 SGHTA, CDR2 FQGNSA. This CDR3 contains 12 residues. CDR3 residues: CASSPGGTEAFF. The CDR3 nucleotides read TGTGCCAGCAGCCCTGGGGGCACTGAAGCTTTCTTT.

This chain joins TRBV30 and TRBJ2-1; 9 bases fit TRBD1. The CDR3 sequence is 16 residues long. Looked up from germline, CDR1 is GTSNPN and CDR2 is SVGIG (reference sequence). The junction had 15 bases not matched to a gene; V was cut back by 3 bases and J by 9 bases. The CDR3 spells CAWSAPGQGKFGEQFF. CDR3 bases: TGTGCCTGGAGCGCTCCGGGACAGGGTAAATTCGGTGAGCAGTTCTTC.

The V and J genes are TRBV13 and TRBJ2-1; the D is unclear. Germline-derived CDR1 and CDR2 are PRHDT and FYEKMQ (reference sequence). This CDR3 has 14 amino acids. V was cut by 5 bases and J by 7 bases, with 15 bases left in between. CDR3 sequence (DNA): TGTGCCAGCAGCCCGGACCTATTCGGAAATGAGCAGTTCTTC. Translation gives CASSPDLFGNEQFF.

This clone has just a few counts. The chain uses TRBV13 and TRBJ2-5, with 7 bases aligning to TRBD2. CDR1 PRHDT and CDR2 FYEKMQ come from the germline V gene (reference sequence). The CDR3 extends over 16 amino acids. Trimming cost V 1 base and J 5 bases; bases outside gene matches: 10. CDR3 DNA sequence: TGTGCCAGCAGCTTAGATCCGGGGGGTAGACAGGAGACCCAGTACTTC. It encodes CASSLDPGGRQETQYF. The whole variable domain, filled in from reference TRBV13 and TRBJ2-5, reads AAGVIQSPRHLIKEKRETATLKCYPIPRHDTVYWYQQGPGQDPQFLISFYEKMQSDKGSIPDRFSAQQFSDYHSELNMSSLELGDSALYFCASSLDPGGRQETQYFGPGTRLLVL.

J is TRBJ2-7 and V is TRBV30, with TRBD2 as a possible D gene (5 bases). The V gene lost 3 bases and the J gene lost 7 bases, with 19 bases spanning the gap. The length of the CDR3 is 14 residues. CDR1 is GTSNPN and CDR2 is SVGIG in the germline V gene (reference sequence). This CDR3 reads CAWRLTPVGGEQYF. The CDR3 bases are TGTGCCTGGAGACTCACCCCTGTAGGCGGGGAGCAGTACTTC.

The V call is TRBV15, the J call TRBJ2-7, with a weak D call TRBD1 (6 bases). V was clipped by 0 bases and J by 4 bases, with 16 bases between them. The CDR3 length is 16 residues. Germline V gene lookup returns CDR1 LNHNV and CDR2 YYDKDF (reference sequence). CDR3 sequence reads: CATSRDLPGQGYEQYF. Written as DNA, the CDR3 is TGTGCCACCAGCAGAGACCTACCGGGACAAGGTTACGAGCAGTACTTC.

This rearrangement joins TRBV6-5 to TRBJ1-5; D may be TRBD1 (5 bases). The CDR3 sequence is 14 residues long. Trimming took off 8 bases at V and 2 bases at J, with 13 bases between the two ends. Per the germline V gene, CDR1 is MNHEY and CDR2 is SVGAGI. Here the CDR3 reads CASARQGGNQPQHF. DNA of the CDR3: TGTGCCAGCGCGAGGCAGGGCGGCAATCAGCCCCAGCATTTT.

This clone was counted a few times. The J gene is TRBJ1-3, the V gene TRBV5-4, with TRBD1 as a possible D gene (6 bases). V lost 0 bases and J 4 bases, leaving 11 bases between the germline ends. Germline-derived CDR1 and CDR2 are SGHNT and YYREEE (reference sequence). The CDR3 loop spans 15 amino acids. The CDR3 DNA is TGTGCCAGCAGCTTGGCAGGGGTTACGGGAAACACCATATATTTT. Translating it yields CASSLAGVTGNTIYF.

V is TRBV5-4 and J is TRBJ1-2; tentative D call: TRBD1 (6 bases). There are 14 residues in the CDR3. Germline V lookup: CDR1 SGHNT, CDR2 YYREEE (reference sequence). Trimming cost V 5 bases and J 4 bases, with 15 bases left between them. The CDR3, as DNA: TGTGCCAGCAGACCGGGGGGCTTAACCTATGGCTACACCTTC. This translates into CASRPGGLTYGYTF.

The genes are TRBV19 and TRBJ1-2, with 10 bases identical to TRBD1. V shed 3 bases and J 4 bases; nucleotides not matched to a gene: 2. The CDR3 runs to 14 residues. Germline CDR1 is LNHDA and CDR2 is SQIVND (reference sequence). The CDR3 here is CASSMRTGGYGYTF. DNA for the CDR3: TGTGCCAGTAGTATGCGGACAGGGGGCTATGGCTACACCTTC.

The rearrangement links TRBV28 to TRBJ2-7; TRBD2 aligns across 12 bases. Trimming cost V 3 bases and J 8 bases; bases outside gene matches: 5. This CDR3 has 14 amino acids. Germline V lookup: CDR1 MDHEN, CDR2 SYDVKM. The CDR3 DNA sequence: TGTGCCAGCAGTTTGTCTAGCGGGGGGGCTAAGCAGTACTTC. It specifies CASSLSSGGAKQYF. The complete variable domain, with remaining parts taken from reference TRBV28 and TRBJ2-7, reads DVKVTQSSRYLVKRTGEKVFLECVQDMDHENMFWYRQDPGLGLRLIYFSYDVKMKEKGDIPEGYSVSREKKERFSLILESASTNQTSMYLCASSLSSGGAKQYFGPGTRLTVT.

The genes are TRBV30 and TRBJ1-5; 10 positions match TRBD1. The CDR3 length is 13 residues. Germline loops: CDR1 GTSNPN, CDR2 SVGIG (reference sequence). V lost 2 bases, J lost 6 bases, and 1 base stayed unmatched. CDR3 sequence (DNA): TGTGCCTGGAGTTGGGACAGGGGTCAGCCCCAGCATTTT. The encoded protein is CAWSWDRGQPQHF. The variable domain in full, completed from reference TRBV30 and TRBJ1-5, reads SQTIHQWPATLVQPVGSPLSLECTVEGTSNPNLYWYRQAAGRGLQLLFYSVGIGQISSEVPQNLSASRPQDRQFILSSKKLLLSDSGFYLCAWSWDRGQPQHFGDGTRLSIL.